This passage covers 21 T cell receptor beta chains from one sample sequenced in a study of a mutant IDH1 vaccine in newly diagnosed glioma. Time point reported: baseline, week 1 (first vaccination visit). Treatment denoted: pre-vaccination baseline after standard-of-care therapy. Data came from immunoSEQ multiplex PCR; TCRdb stores just in-frame clones and leaves some out. The data hold roughly 70,000 clones, with roughly 85% observed a single time. Sequencing used PBMCs, obtained from a glioma patient treated with radiotherapy, temozolomide or both. Source of these receptors: a young man with glioma.

V usage is TRBV6-1 and J usage is TRBJ1-5; D is ambiguous. Trimming shortened V by 5 bases and J by 3 bases, and 11 bases separated the two germline ends. CDR1 and CDR2 (germline): MNHNS, SASEGT. The CDR3 is 14 amino acids. CDR3 residues: CASSSTDYNQPQHF. The CDR3 bases are TGTGCCAGCAGTTCGACGGATTACAATCAGCCCCAGCATTTT.

The gene calls are TRBV28 and TRBJ1-2; weak D call: TRBD1 (5 bases). This CDR3 comprises 13 residues. V was trimmed by 6 bases and J by 4 bases, leaving 12 bases between them. Germline loops: CDR1 MDHEN, CDR2 SYDVKM. CDR3 region: CASRAGTAYGYTF. In DNA, the CDR3 is TGTGCCAGCAGAGCCGGGACGGCCTATGGCTACACCTTC.

The gene calls are TRBV29-1 and TRBJ1-1; possibly TRBD1 for D (5 bases). Germline V gives CDR1 SQVTM, CDR2 ANQGSEA. This CDR3 spans 13 amino acids. Trimming stripped 5 bases from V and 6 bases from J, with 16 bases between. CDR3 in amino acids: CSVKPGRAAEAFF. CDR3 coding DNA: TGCAGCGTTAAACCGGGGCGGGCAGCTGAAGCTTTCTTT.

This rearrangement joins TRBV6-6 to TRBJ1-1; TRBD1 matches 7 bases. The ends lost 5 bases at V and 0 bases at J; junction bases unmatched: 3. The germline CDR1 and CDR2 sequences are MNHNY and SVGAGI (reference sequence). The CDR3 totals 14 residues. The DNA for the CDR3 is TGTGCCAGCAGTAAGACAGGGATGAACACTGAAGCTTTCTTT. Protein sequence: CASSKTGMNTEAFF.

The V gene is TRBV6-1, the J gene TRBJ1-6; TRBD1 matches 7 bases. With V trimmed by 9 bases and J by 7 bases, 12 bases remained unmatched. This CDR3 spans 15 amino acids. Per the germline V gene, CDR1 is MNHNS and CDR2 is SASEGT. The CDR3 DNA follows: TGTGCCAGTTGGGCAGGGGGATCGGGGAATTCACCCCTCCACTTT. Its protein is CASWAGGSGNSPLHF.

This clone came up a few times. V usage is TRBV6-4 and J usage is TRBJ2-1, with TRBD2 identical over 9 bases. The junction had 6 bases not matched to a gene; V was cut back by 2 bases and J by 7 bases. Germline CDR1 MRHNA, CDR2 SNTAGT. The CDR3 is 15 residues long. CDR3 loop: CASSDGGGAGNEQFF. For the CDR3, the DNA is TGTGCCAGCAGTGACGGCGGGGGGGCCGGGAATGAGCAGTTCTTC.

The chain recombines TRBV5-1 with TRBJ2-7, with TRBD1 identical over 8 bases. The CDR3 runs to 15 residues. From germline, CDR1 is SGHRS and CDR2 YFSETQ. Unmatched junction bases numbered 5, after V lost 2 bases and J lost 1 base. In nucleotides, the CDR3 is TGCGCCAGCAGCTTACTCCAGGGGGCTTCCTACGAGCAGTACTTC. Amino acids: CASSLLQGASYEQYF.

This clone appeared once. This chain links TRBV5-1 with TRBJ2-2, with D unresolved. This CDR3 comprises 13 residues. Trimming removed 1 base from V and 3 bases from J, with 4 bases in between. Germline CDR1 reads SGHRS; CDR2 reads YFSETQ. The CDR3: CASSLFYTGELFF. DNA for the CDR3: TGCGCCAGCAGCTTGTTCTACACCGGGGAGCTGTTTTTT. Variable domain in full (rest from reference TRBV5-1 and TRBJ2-2): KAGVTQTPRYLIKTRGQQVTLSCSPISGHRSVSWYQQTPGQGLQFLFEYFSETQRNKGNFPGRFSGRQFSNSRSEMNVSTLELGDSALYLCASSLFYTGELFFGEGSRLTVL.

The rearrangement links TRBV7-8 to TRBJ2-1, with D possibly being TRBD1 or TRBD2 (5 bases each). CDR1 is SGHVS and CDR2 is FQNEAQ in the germline V gene. The CDR3 totals 14 residues. The V and J ends lost 2 bases and 8 bases respectively, with 13 bases between them. The CDR3 is CASSLQRQGYEQFF. Here the CDR3 DNA reads TGTGCCAGCAGCTTACAGCGGCAGGGCTATGAGCAGTTCTTC.

The chain employs TRBV28 and TRBJ1-6, with a tentative D call TRBD1 (6 bases). CDR1 and CDR2 from the germline V gene are MDHEN and SYDVKM. The V end lost 7 bases, the J end lost 9 bases, and 13 bases lay between the germline ends. This CDR3 comprises 13 residues. The CDR3, as DNA: TGTGCCAGCACCACAGGACAGTTTTCACCCCTCCACTTT. It is translated as CASTTGQFSPLHF.

V and J are TRBV2 and TRBJ1-1; D gene ambiguous. V was cut by 7 bases and J by 0 bases, with 18 bases left in between. CDR1 and CDR2 (germline): SNHLY, FYNNEI. This CDR3 comprises 16 residues. The CDR3 here is CASIVDSFAMNTEAFF. In DNA, the CDR3 is TGTGCCAGCATCGTAGATTCATTTGCCATGAACACTGAAGCTTTCTTT.

The chain couples TRBV10-2 to TRBJ1-6; D ambiguous. The V gene lost 2 bases and the J gene lost 0 bases, with 5 bases spanning the gap. The CDR3 runs 15 residues. Looked up from germline, CDR1 is WSHSY and CDR2 is SAAADI. The CDR3 loop reads CASSEAGSYNSPLHF. CDR3 DNA: TGCGCCAGCAGTGAGGCGGGCTCCTATAATTCACCCCTCCACTTT.

This chain links TRBV15 with TRBJ1-5; D is unclear. V was shortened by 0 bases and J by 3 bases, with 9 bases between the two germline ends. This CDR3 is 15 amino acids long. Germline V gives CDR1 LNHNV, CDR2 YYDKDF (reference sequence). Written as DNA, the CDR3 is TGTGCCACCAGCAGAGATCAACGGATCAATCAGCCCCAGCATTTT. It is translated as CATSRDQRINQPQHF.

J is TRBJ2-3 and V is TRBV9; no reliable D call. V was pared by 0 bases and J by 3 bases, with 2 bases between. CDR1 SGDLS and CDR2 YYNGEE come from the germline V gene. This CDR3 has 12 amino acids. The chain's CDR3 is CASSVETDTQYF. In DNA form, the CDR3 reads TGTGCCAGCAGCGTAGAAACAGATACGCAGTATTTT.

The rearrangement uses TRBV7-2 and TRBJ1-2, with D perhaps matching TRBD1 (5 bases). Germline-derived CDR1 and CDR2 are SGHTA and FQGNSA. V lost 2 bases to trimming and J lost 8 bases, with 12 bases between them. The CDR3 loop spans 13 amino acids. Here the CDR3 reads CASSLQGLRGYTF. CDR3 nucleotide sequence: TGTGCCAGCAGCTTACAGGGCTTGAGAGGCTACACCTTC. The entire variable domain, with the rest obtained from reference TRBV7-2 and TRBJ1-2, is as follows: GAGVSQSPSNKVTEKGKDVELRCDPISGHTALYWYRQSLGQGLEFLIYFQGNSAPDKSGLPSDRFSAERTGGSVSTLTIQRTQQEDSAVYLCASSLQGLRGYTFGSGTRLTVV.

The CDR3 DNA sequence: TGCGCCAGCAGCCCACGACAGGGTTGGGTTGAGCAGTTCTTC. Amino acid sequence: CASSPRQGWVEQFF. The rearrangement uses TRBV5-1 and TRBJ2-1; TRBD1 aligns across 7 bases. The germline gives CDR1 SGHRS, CDR2 YFSETQ. V was clipped by 4 bases and J by 9 bases; unmatched bases: 10. The CDR3 extends over 14 amino acids.

The J gene is TRBJ1-1, the V gene TRBV4-2, with 8 positions matching TRBD1. V was pared by 4 bases and J by 6 bases, with 10 bases of the junction left unmatched. Germline CDR1 reads LGHNA; CDR2 reads YNFKEQ. The length of the CDR3 is 15 residues. The CDR3 DNA sequence: TGTGCCAGCAGCCGTTCCCAGGGGGCCTGGGCTGAAGCTTTCTTT. Translated: CASSRSQGAWAEAFF.

This clone was seen a single time. The chain uses TRBV10-3 and TRBJ2-1; possible D gene TRBD1, 5 bases. Per germline, CDR1 ENHRY and CDR2 SYGVKD. The length of the CDR3 is 11 residues. V gave up 6 bases and J gave up 5 bases, with 5 bases separating them. CDR3 nucleotides: TGTGCCATCAGAGGGGACAATGAGCAGTTCTTC. This gives the protein CAIRGDNEQFF.

The chain employs TRBV7-9 and TRBJ1-1; D not resolved. Germline CDR1 reads SEHNR; CDR2 reads FQNEAQ (reference sequence). Trimming removed 5 bases from V and 5 bases from J, with 15 bases in between. The CDR3 has 14 amino acids. CDR3 loop: CASSTKGVGTEAFF. The CDR3 nucleotides read TGTGCCAGCAGCACAAAGGGAGTCGGGACTGAAGCTTTCTTT. The full variable domain, with the rest looked up from reference TRBV7-9 and TRBJ1-1, is DTGVSQNPRHKITKRGQNVTFRCDPISEHNRLYWYRQTLGQGPEFLTYFQNEAQLEKSRLLSDRFSAERPKGSFSTLEIQRTEQGDSAMYLCASSTKGVGTEAFFGQGTRLTVV.

This clone was found once. The chain employs TRBV4-2 and TRBJ2-7, with D unresolved. The V end lost 0 bases, the J end lost 5 bases, and 11 bases lay between the germline ends. Looked up from germline, CDR1 is LGHNA and CDR2 is YNFKEQ. This CDR3 is 14 amino acids long. The CDR3: CASSQDSSLDEQYF. CDR3 coding DNA: TGTGCCAGCAGCCAAGATTCGTCATTGGACGAGCAGTACTTC.

The chain links TRBV18 to TRBJ2-7; D uncertain. The CDR3 runs to 12 residues. Trimming left V 2 bases short and J 7 bases short, with 9 bases between. Germline loops: CDR1 KGHSH, CDR2 LQKENI. In DNA form, the CDR3 reads TGTGCCAGCTCACCAGGCAGTCTGGAGCAGTACTTC. Its translation: CASSPGSLEQYF. The complete variable domain, with remaining parts taken from reference TRBV18 and TRBJ2-7, reads NAGVMQNPRHLVRRRGQEARLRCSPMKGHSHVYWYRQLPEEGLKFMVYLQKENIIDESGMPKERFSAEFPKEGPSILRIQQVVRGDSAAYFCASSPGSLEQYFGPGTRLTVT.